This T cell receptor (beta chain) emerged from a study of shared clonotypes between healthy human individuals. V dropped 5 bases and J dropped 5; count of bases not matched to a gene: 11. Germline CDR1 reads SEHNR; CDR2 reads FQNEAQ (reference sequence). This CDR3 contains 15 residues. Data came from immunoSEQ multiplex PCR; TCRdb stores just in-frame clones and leaves some out. The sample lists about 1 million clones, under 80% occurring once. Sequencing used memory CD4+ T cells sorted from blood. The subset: CD45RA-negative fraction. The gene calls are TRBV7-9 and TRBJ2-5; 7 bases align to TRBD1. The source of this sequence is a man aged 18-30 years in good health. The CDR3 DNA reads TGTGCCAGCAGCCCGACAGACAGGGCCTGGGAGACCCAGTACTTC. This codes for CASSPTDRAWETQYF.